Each of the 7 T cell receptor beta chains below was sequenced from the same sample in a study of OX40 agonist ivuxolimab in advanced cancers. This table comes from immunoSEQ multiplex PCR, and its TCRdb copy is limited to in-frame clones, with some not included. Of more than 50,000 clones detected, nearly 80% appear once; the ten largest clones hold 2% to 3%. Sequencing used CD4+ or CD8+ T cells sorted from blood, obtained in a trial of the OX40 agonist ivuxolimab. Receptors were obtained from an adult with an advanced solid tumor such as melanoma, head and neck, liver or kidney cancer.

The rearrangement links TRBV19 to TRBJ2-7; no clear D gene. V lost 5 bases and J lost 2, with 19 bases in between. The CDR3 has 16 amino acids. In germline, CDR1 is LNHDA, CDR2 SQIVND (reference sequence). CDR3 residues: CASSPQHSGLTYEQYF. CDR3 sequence (DNA): TGTGCCAGTAGTCCTCAACATTCGGGCCTCACCTACGAGCAGTACTTC.

The DNA of the CDR3 is TGTGCCAGCAGCTTACCCGCGGGGACAGAAGCTTTCTTT. Encoded protein: CASSLPAGTEAFF. This chain links TRBV5-6 with TRBJ1-1; TRBD1 might be the D (6 bases). There are 13 residues in the CDR3. Germline V CDR1 and CDR2: SGHDT, YYEEEE. The V end was cut by 2 bases, the J end by 8 bases, with 13 bases between.

The chain carries TRBV5-1 and TRBJ2-1, with 11 bases lining up with TRBD1. Germline loops: CDR1 SGHRS, CDR2 YFSETQ. This CDR3 has 15 amino acids. J gave up 4 bases and V 6 bases, and 6 bases lay outside the gene matches. CDR3 DNA: TGCGCCAGCACCCCCGGGACAGGGGGATACAATGAGCAGTTCTTC. Amino acids: CASTPGTGGYNEQFF. The whole variable domain, remainder taken from reference TRBV5-1 and TRBJ2-1, is KAGVTQTPRYLIKTRGQQVTLSCSPISGHRSVSWYQQTPGQGLQFLFEYFSETQRNKGNFPGRFSGRQFSNSRSEMNVSTLELGDSALYLCASTPGTGGYNEQFFGPGTRLTVL.

The gene calls are TRBV7-2 and TRBJ1-5; D not certain. CDR1 and CDR2 (germline): SGHTA, FQGNSA. CDR3 length: 14 residues. The germline V and J ends were trimmed by 0 bases and 4 bases, with 7 bases remaining between them. CDR3 in amino acids: CASSLALWNQPQHF. The CDR3 DNA follows: TGTGCCAGCAGCTTAGCGCTATGGAATCAGCCCCAGCATTTT. The complete variable domain, with remaining parts taken from reference TRBV7-2 and TRBJ1-5, reads GAGVSQSPSNKVTEKGKDVELRCDPISGHTALYWYRQSLGQGLEFLIYFQGNSAPDKSGLPSDRFSAERTGGSVSTLTIQRTQQEDSAVYLCASSLALWNQPQHFGDGTRLSIL.

The J gene is TRBJ2-3, the V gene TRBV2; D perhaps matches TRBD2 (6 bases). The germline gives CDR1 SNHLY, CDR2 FYNNEI. The CDR3 is 14 amino acids. The CDR3 here is CVGGLGGSTDTQYF. DNA for the CDR3: TGTGTTGGGGGACTGGGCGGTAGCACAGATACGCAGTATTTT. Full variable domain (rest looked up from reference TRBV2 and TRBJ2-3): EPEVTQTPSHQVTQMGQEVILRCVPISNHLYFYWYRQILGQKVEFLVSFYNNEISEKSEIFDDQFSVERPDGSNFTLKIRSTKLEDSAMYFCVGGLGGSTDTQYFGPGTRLTVL.

This clone was seen more than once but under ten times. This chain joins TRBV25-1 and TRBJ1-2, with D perhaps matching TRBD1 (6 bases). The V and J ends lost 5 bases and 5 bases respectively, with 15 bases between them. Germline V gives CDR1 MGHDK, CDR2 SYGVNS. This CDR3 is built from 14 residues. The CDR3 coding sequence is TGTGCCAGCAGTCAACAGGGCGGATGGTATGGCTACACCTTC. Protein: CASSQQGGWYGYTF.

The genes are TRBV5-1 and TRBJ2-1, with a tentative D call TRBD2 (5 bases). Germline V CDR1 and CDR2: SGHRS, YFSETQ. V was cut by 3 bases and J by 12 bases, with 13 bases left in between. The CDR3 is 12 amino acids. The CDR3 region is CASSWTSETQFF. The CDR3 region has the DNA TGCGCCAGCAGCTGGACTTCTGAGACGCAGTTCTTC.